A single sample gave rise to the 7 T cell receptor beta chains below, sequenced in a study of blood T cell repertoires in COVID-19. Profiling relied on immunoSEQ multiplex PCR, and the TCRdb table lists in-frame clones only, not all of them. This table holds fewer than 600,000 clones, roughly 90% found once. The material sequenced was PBMCs or T cells enriched from blood (not recorded which). Source of these receptors: a woman aged 35 to 49 who had recovered from COVID-19.

The chain's CDR3 is CASSTYFTLSYEQYF. CDR3 DNA: TGTGCCAGCAGCACCTACTTTACGCTAAGCTACGAGCAGTACTTC. V and J are TRBV7-2 and TRBJ2-7; D is unclear. The CDR3 is 15 residues long. V was pared by 5 bases and J by 3 bases, with 17 bases between. CDR1 SGHTA and CDR2 FQGNSA come from the germline V gene.

The chain employs TRBV11-3 and TRBJ1-1; 8 bases line up with TRBD1. Germline V gene data show CDR1 as SGHNT and CDR2 as YENEEA. This CDR3 is built from 13 residues. Losses at the gene ends were 5 bases for V and 6 bases for J; bases not matched to a gene: 5. In DNA, the CDR3 is TGTGCCAGCAGCCGGGACAGGTGGGCTGAAGCTTTCTTT. It specifies CASSRDRWAEAFF.

A remark on this clone: This sample includes further DNA sequences coding for the same CDR3. This chain connects TRBV9 to TRBJ2-7, with D possibly matching TRBD1 (6 bases). Trimming took off 0 bases at V and 1 base at J, with 8 bases between the two ends. The CDR3 length is 14 residues. Germline V gives CDR1 SGDLS, CDR2 YYNGEE. CDR3 sequence: CASSVAGTSYEQYF. For the CDR3, the DNA is TGTGCCAGCAGCGTAGCAGGGACATCCTACGAGCAGTACTTC.

The genes are TRBV14 and TRBJ2-7; TRBD1 agrees at 11 bases. The length of the CDR3 is 16 residues. J was trimmed by 5 bases and V by 4 bases; bases with no gene match: 10. CDR1 and CDR2 (germline): SGHDN, FVKESK. The CDR3 protein is CASSLSRTGGVDEQYF. CDR3 DNA: TGTGCCAGCAGCCTCAGCCGGACAGGGGGCGTGGACGAGCAGTACTTC.

Written as DNA, the CDR3 is TGTGCCAGCGATAAGCGCGTTGGAAGCCGGGGTACGCAGTATTTT. Protein product: CASDKRVGSRGTQYF. This chain uses TRBV5-8 with TRBJ2-3, with D perhaps matching TRBD2 (5 bases). Germline lookup yields CDR1 SGHTS and CDR2 YDEGEE. The CDR3 runs to 15 residues. The V gene lost 7 bases and the J gene lost 8 bases, with 23 bases spanning the gap.

The chain carries TRBV30 and TRBJ1-5; D not resolved. The V end lost 2 bases, the J end lost 0 bases, and 17 bases lay between the germline ends. Germline V CDR1 and CDR2: GTSNPN, SVGIG (reference sequence). CDR3 size: 17 residues. This CDR3 is CAWSFGRLSNSNQPQHF. The DNA of the CDR3 is TGTGCCTGGAGTTTCGGGAGGCTTTCTAATAGCAATCAGCCCCAGCATTTT.

J is TRBJ1-1 and V is TRBV5-1, with D possibly matching TRBD1 (5 bases). Germline CDR1 SGHRS, CDR2 YFSETQ. V was trimmed by 4 bases and J by 2 bases, leaving 15 bases between them. The CDR3 loop spans 15 amino acids. The CDR3, as DNA: TGCGCCAGCAGCCAAGATGGACAACCTAACACTGAAGCTTTCTTT. Its protein product is CASSQDGQPNTEAFF.